This TCR beta chain was sequenced in a study of beta chain features in type 1 diabetes. Germline V gene sequence: CDR1 SEHNR, CDR2 FQNEAQ (reference sequence). The V and J ends lost 6 bases and 4 bases respectively, with 22 bases between them. CDR3 length: 18 amino acids. TCRB transcripts that were expressed got sequenced, as all of the isolated RNA had been reverse transcribed. Libraries were prepared by immunoSEQ multiplex PCR; TCRdb keeps only in-frame clonotypes and omits some of them. The data contain hundreds of thousands of clones, roughly 15% of them seen just once; the ten biggest clones take up about 0.025%.

This clonotype was obtained from a woman aged 18-29 years in good health. The sample comprised naive CD4+ T cells from blood. The gene calls are TRBV7-9 and TRBJ2-6; TRBD2 is a possible D gene (8 bases). The chain's CDR3 is CASRSGRQGPLGANVLTF. The DNA of the CDR3 is TGTGCCAGCAGGAGCGGGAGACAGGGTCCTCTGGGGGCCAACGTCCTGACTTTC. Full variable domain (missing parts from reference TRBV7-9 and TRBJ2-6): DTGVSQNPRHKITKRGQNVTFRCDPISEHNRLYWYRQTLGQGPEFLTYFQNEAQLEKSRLLSDRFSAERPKGSFSTLEIQRTEQGDSAMYLCASRSGRQGPLGANVLTFGAGSRLTVL.